These 30 T cell receptor beta chains were sequenced from one sample in a study of T cells in Graves' hyperthyroidism and ophthalmopathy. RNA transcripts gave rise to amplified TCR beta CDR3 regions. The study used the HTBI primer set for a first-round RT-PCR of the TCR CDR3. TCRdb reprocessed the multiplex PCR reads with MiXCR, giving one entry per CDR3 protein. In the table there are 250,000 or so distinct CDR3 sequences, 16% of which are singletons. The sequenced sample consisted of blood. The source is a woman younger than 35 with Graves' ophthalmopathy.

The chain carries TRBV28 and TRBJ1-1; weak D call: TRBD1 (5 bases). V was pared by 5 bases and J by 0 bases, with 13 bases between. Germline loops: CDR1 MDHEN, CDR2 SYDVKM. The CDR3 runs to 15 residues. CDR3 nucleotide sequence: TGTGCCAGCAGTCTACAGGCAACACTGAACACTGAAGCTTTCTTT. It is translated as CASSLQATLNTEAFF.

In this sample, this clonotype turned up many times. The gene calls are TRBV24-1 and TRBJ2-1; D gene unclear. Germline-derived CDR1 and CDR2 are KGHDR and SFDVKD. CDR3 length equals 16 residues. V dropped 3 bases and J dropped 0 bases, with 11 bases sitting between them. The CDR3 sequence: CATSDPSESSYNEQFF. The CDR3 DNA is TGTGCCACCAGTGATCCCTCAGAGAGCTCCTACAATGAGCAGTTCTTC.

This clonotype was seen at least ten times. The chain uses TRBV7-2 and TRBJ2-7; possible D gene TRBD2, 6 bases. V lost 3 bases, J lost 2 bases, and 8 bases lay in between. CDR3 size: 13 residues. Germline values: CDR1 SGHTA, CDR2 FQGNSA. Written as DNA, the CDR3 is TGTGCCAGCAGCTTTGTAGCGGCCTACGAGCAGTACTTC. This translates into CASSFVAAYEQYF.

Worth noting for this clonotype: This may arise from a read error, as a much more abundant clone is one base away. J is TRBJ1-2 and V is TRBV28; D uncertain. Germline loops: CDR1 MDHEN, CDR2 SYDVKM. The CDR3 is 14 residues long. CDR3 in amino acids: CASGLWTEGYGYTF. The CDR3 coding sequence is TGTGCCAGCGGTTTGTGGACTGAAGGCTATGGCTACACCTTC.

This clonotype was found a few times. J is TRBJ1-3 and V is TRBV7-9; D unclear. Trimming removed 5 bases at V and 1 base at J, with 12 bases between. CDR3 length: 15 amino acids. Per the germline V gene, CDR1 is SEHNR and CDR2 is FQNEAQ (reference sequence). The CDR3 loop reads CASSEPAKSGNTIYF. The CDR3 DNA sequence: TGTGCCAGCAGCGAACCGGCCAAGTCTGGAAACACCATATATTTT.

This clonotype was picked up many times. J is TRBJ2-3 and V is TRBV20-1; possibly TRBD2 for D (5 bases). CDR1 and CDR2 (germline): DFQATT, SNEGSKA (reference sequence). Trimming took 0 bases from V and 2 from J, leaving 21 bases between them. The CDR3 loop spans 18 amino acids. The CDR3 sequence: CSARDSEGVYVYTDTQYF. The DNA of the CDR3 is TGCAGTGCTAGAGATTCAGAGGGAGTTTACGTATACACAGATACGCAGTATTTT.

At least ten counts were recorded for this clonotype. The chain recombines TRBV6-6 with TRBJ2-7, with 7 bases identical to TRBD1. Germline-derived CDR1 and CDR2 are MNHNY and SVGAGI (reference sequence). J lost 7 bases, V lost 0 bases, and 3 bases had no gene match. The CDR3 sequence is 13 residues long. Here the CDR3 reads CASSYSTGREQYF. The CDR3 DNA follows: TGTGCCAGCAGTTACTCGACAGGGCGAGAGCAGTACTTC.

This clonotype was recorded at least ten times. This chain uses TRBV29-1 with TRBJ2-1; TRBD1 agrees at 8 bases. V dropped 6 bases and J dropped 6; count of bases not matched to a gene: 1. Per germline, CDR1 SQVTM and CDR2 ANQGSEA. This CDR3 contains 11 residues. Here the CDR3 DNA reads TGCAGCGTACAGGGGGGCAATGAGCAGTTCTTC. Residues: CSVQGGNEQFF.

J is TRBJ1-5 and V is TRBV28; D not certain. The CDR3 totals 15 residues. Germline-derived CDR1 and CDR2 are MDHEN and SYDVKM. Deletions cut 5 bases from V and 1 base from J, with 12 bases between. The CDR3 sequence is CASSPLGGSNQPQHF. The CDR3 DNA sequence: TGTGCCAGCAGTCCACTCGGCGGGAGCAATCAGCCCCAGCATTTT.

This clonotype was observed many times. V usage is TRBV11-2 and J usage is TRBJ2-5, with D hard to call. Trimming took 1 base from V and 2 from J, leaving 11 bases between them. This CDR3 has 15 amino acids. CDR1 and CDR2 (germline): SGHAT, FQNNGV. The CDR3 region has the DNA TGTGCCAGCAGCTTAGGCCTTCTGGAGCAAGAGACCCAGTACTTC. This sequence encodes CASSLGLLEQETQYF.

This clonotype was seen repeatedly, ten times or more. The chain is built from TRBV19 and TRBJ1-1; the D gene is possibly TRBD1 (6 bases). Germline-derived CDR1 and CDR2 are LNHDA and SQIVND (reference sequence). The CDR3 is 14 residues long. V was shortened by 3 bases and J by 5 bases, with 13 bases between the two germline ends. CDR3 loop: CASSIPTGFTEAFF. CDR3 DNA: TGTGCCAGTAGTATCCCGACAGGTTTTACTGAAGCTTTCTTT.

The table lists this clonotype with many counts. The chain uses TRBV6-1 and TRBJ1-2; unclear D gene. Trimming left V 2 bases short and J 0 bases short, with 10 bases between. Germline CDR1 reads MNHNS; CDR2 reads SASEGT. The CDR3 totals 15 residues. The DNA for the CDR3 is TGTGCCAGCAGTGAATTGGCGGGATCTAACTATGGCTACACCTTC. Protein product: CASSELAGSNYGYTF.

This clonotype was counted many times. The rearrangement links TRBV28 to TRBJ1-5; 11 bases map to TRBD1. The CDR3 runs 17 residues. With V trimmed by 5 bases and J by 7 bases, 13 bases remained unmatched. Germline V gene lookup returns CDR1 MDHEN and CDR2 SYDVKM. CDR3 amino acids: CASSLPGTGGSRQPQHF. The DNA for the CDR3 is TGTGCCAGCAGTCTCCCCGGGACAGGGGGAAGTCGGCAGCCCCAGCATTTT.

In this sample, this clonotype turned up many times. The chain joins TRBV7-8 to TRBJ2-3, with TRBD1 identical over 7 bases. V gave up 2 bases and J gave up 0 bases; unmatched junction bases: 2. Germline values: CDR1 SGHVS, CDR2 FQNEAQ. This CDR3 is built from 15 residues. CDR3 in amino acids: CASSLKGASTDTQYF. Written as DNA, the CDR3 is TGTGCCAGCAGCTTAAAGGGGGCAAGCACAGATACGCAGTATTTT.

This clonotype was recorded a few times. The chain combines TRBV20-1 with TRBJ2-3; either TRBD1 or TRBD2 may supply D (6 bases each). This CDR3 has 10 residues. Trimming removed 2 bases at V and 12 bases at J, with 9 bases between. Germline lookup yields CDR1 DFQATT and CDR2 SNEGSKA (reference sequence). The CDR3 sequence is CSARHGGQYF. CDR3 bases: TGCAGTGCTAGACACGGGGGCCAGTATTTT.

A few counts support this clonotype. A much larger clone differs by one base, so this may be a read error. The rearrangement uses TRBV6-6 and TRBJ1-1, with D tentatively TRBD1 (6 bases). CDR1 and CDR2 (germline): MNHNY, SVGAGI (reference sequence). CDR3 size: 16 residues. CDR3 DNA: TGTGCCGGCAGTTACTCGATGTATACAGGGTCCACTGAAGCTTTCTTT. Its protein product is CAGSYSMYTGSTEAFF.

The chain recombines TRBV7-8 with TRBJ2-3; 12 bases are a match to TRBD2. The CDR3 has 16 residues. Germline V gene data show CDR1 as SGHVS and CDR2 as FQNEAQ. Trimming at V came to 5 bases and at J to 8 bases, leaving 11 bases not matched to a gene. The CDR3 nucleotides read TGTGCCAGCAGCCCTAGACTAGCGGGAGTACGCGTTACGCAGTATTTT. As protein: CASSPRLAGVRVTQYF. Based on the CDR3 plus reference TRBV7-8 and TRBJ2-3, the full variable domain is GAGVSQSPRYKVAKRGQDVALRCDPISGHVSLFWYQQALGQGPEFLTYFQNEAQLDKSGLPSDRFFAERPEGSVSTLKIQRTQQEDSAVYLCASSPRLAGVRVTQYFGPGTRLTVL.

Many counts were recorded for this clonotype. The chain recombines TRBV28 with TRBJ2-1; the match to TRBD2 covers 8 bases. Germline CDR1 MDHEN, CDR2 SYDVKM. This CDR3 region has 15 residues. The V gene end was trimmed by 2 bases and the J gene end by 6 bases; junction bases not matched to a gene: 6. The chain's CDR3 is CASSLAGGEPNEQFF. Here the CDR3 DNA reads TGTGCCAGCAGTTTAGCGGGGGGAGAACCCAATGAGCAGTTCTTC. Full variable domain (rest looked up from reference TRBV28 and TRBJ2-1): DVKVTQSSRYLVKRTGEKVFLECVQDMDHENMFWYRQDPGLGLRLIYFSYDVKMKEKGDIPEGYSVSREKKERFSLILESASTNQTSMYLCASSLAGGEPNEQFFGPGTRLTVL.

In this sample, this clonotype turned up many times. The gene calls are TRBV2 and TRBJ1-4, with 8 positions matching TRBD1. CDR3 length: 15 residues. Germline CDR1 reads SNHLY; CDR2 reads FYNNEI. J was trimmed by 2 bases and V by 5 bases; bases with no gene match: 4. For the CDR3, the DNA is TGTGCCAGCAGTCCGGACAGGGCTACTAATGAAAAACTGTTTTTT. Protein: CASSPDRATNEKLFF.

This clonotype was detected only a few times. A much larger clone is a single base away; this may be a read error. The chain joins TRBV7-2 to TRBJ2-7; D remains ambiguous. V lost 3 bases and J lost 0, with 9 bases in between. Germline loops: CDR1 SGHTA, CDR2 FQGNSA. The CDR3 sequence is 14 residues long. In nucleotides, the CDR3 is TGTGCCAGCAGCTTTTCAGAGCACTCCTACGAGCAGTACTTC. This gives the protein CASSFSEHSYEQYF.

This clonotype has ten or more counts. The V call is TRBV7-9, the J call TRBJ1-1; 7 bases are shared with TRBD1. CDR1 is SEHNR and CDR2 is FQNEAQ in the germline V gene (reference sequence). The CDR3 contains 14 residues. V shed 3 bases, J shed 4 bases, and the junction held 5 bases outside the gene matches. The CDR3 DNA reads as TGTGCCAGCAGCTTGGGGAGACAGGGCACTGAAGCTTTCTTT. Residues: CASSLGRQGTEAFF.

This clonotype was found many times. This chain links TRBV4-1 with TRBJ1-2; D might be TRBD1 (6 bases). This CDR3 has 15 amino acids. The V gene lost 4 bases and the J gene lost 3 bases, with 15 bases spanning the gap. CDR1 is MGHRA and CDR2 is YSYEKL in the germline V gene. Here the CDR3 DNA reads TGCGCCAGCAGCCCCTCAGCGGGACAAGACTATGGCTACACCTTC. Translation gives CASSPSAGQDYGYTF.

This clonotype has ten or more counts. This sequence joins TRBV19 and TRBJ1-6; no clear D gene. The germline gives CDR1 LNHDA, CDR2 SQIVND (reference sequence). This CDR3 region has 12 residues. Trimming removed 9 bases at V and 7 bases at J, with 10 bases between. CDR3 residues: CARPMRNSPLHF. The CDR3 nucleotides read TGTGCCAGGCCCATGAGGAATTCACCCCTCCACTTT.

This chain connects TRBV5-7 to TRBJ2-7, with TRBD1 matching 8 bases. TRBV5-7 is recorded as an ORF, its role being uncertain. CDR3 size: 13 residues. Trimming cost V 4 bases and J 3 bases; bases outside gene matches: 3. The CDR3 region has the DNA TGTGCCAGCAGCCAGGACAGGGTCTACGAGCAGTACTTC. It is translated as CASSQDRVYEQYF.

The chain joins TRBV20-1 to TRBJ2-5; the match to TRBD2 covers 14 bases. Germline lookup yields CDR1 DFQATT and CDR2 SNEGSKA (reference sequence). With V trimmed by 1 base and J by 7 bases, 5 bases remained unmatched. The CDR3 is 15 amino acids. CDR3 in DNA: TGCAGTGCTAGAGGACTAGCGGGGGGGGTAGGGACCCAGTACTTC. This sequence encodes CSARGLAGGVGTQYF.

This clonotype has just a few counts. This may be a read error, as it is one base from a much larger clone. The J gene is TRBJ2-7, the V gene TRBV18; no definite D call. V lost 0 bases, J lost 0 bases, and 9 bases lay in between. Germline CDR1 is KGHSH and CDR2 is LQKENI. This CDR3 contains 15 residues. CDR3 nucleotides: TGTGCCAGCTCACCACCCCGACCCGGCTCCTACGAGCAGTACTTC. It specifies CASSPPRPGSYEQYF.

This clonotype has at least ten counts. The chain combines TRBV5-1 with TRBJ2-2, with D maybe TRBD2 (5 bases). CDR1 and CDR2 (germline): SGHRS, YFSETQ. Trimming removed 5 bases at V and 2 bases at J, with 13 bases between. The CDR3 runs 15 residues. The chain's CDR3 is CASSWRASNTGELFF. The CDR3 nucleotides are TGCGCCAGCAGTTGGCGGGCTAGCAACACCGGGGAGCTGTTTTTT.

The table lists this clonotype with many counts. The chain employs TRBV6-1 and TRBJ1-5; 10 bases are shared with TRBD1. Germline assignment: CDR1 MNHNS and CDR2 SASEGT. J was trimmed by 5 bases and V by 6 bases; bases with no gene match: 4. There are 14 residues in the CDR3. The CDR3 loop is CASSTDRGHQPQHF. CDR3 nucleotides: TGTGCCAGCAGCACCGACAGGGGGCATCAGCCCCAGCATTTT.

This clonotype was observed a few times. This chain uses TRBV28 with TRBJ1-5, with D perhaps matching TRBD1 (5 bases). V gave up 3 bases and J gave up 4 bases, with 16 bases separating them. The CDR3 covers 16 residues. Germline CDR1 and CDR2: MDHEN and SYDVKM. The CDR3 nucleotides are TGTGCCAGCAGTTTTGGCTGGGGGACGGGTAATCAGCCCCAGCATTTT. It is translated as CASSFGWGTGNQPQHF.

This clonotype has a count of ten or more. The rearrangement joins TRBV6-1 to TRBJ2-6, with TRBD2 identical over 7 bases. The CDR3 is made up of 16 amino acids. The ends lost 4 bases at V and 2 bases at J; junction bases unmatched: 5. Germline V CDR1 and CDR2: MNHNS, SASEGT. The CDR3 loop is CASSVSGGAGANVLTF. CDR3 sequence (DNA): TGTGCCAGCAGTGTATCGGGGGGTGCTGGGGCCAACGTCCTGACTTTC.